Reported below is one T cell receptor beta chain. The data were taken from a study of blood T cell repertoires in COVID-19. Study in general: The United States, Italy and Spain supplied acute and convalescent COVID-19 samples. Nucleic acid was either cDNA or gDNA, and it came from T cells, B-cell-depleted T cells, or PBMCs.

The data were produced by immunoSEQ multiplex PCR, yet TCRdb's version contains in-frame clones alone and is incomplete. The sample includes around 65,000 clones, approximately 80% of them seen just once. Unmatched junction bases numbered 7, after V lost 4 bases and J lost 4 bases. The germline V gene has CDR1 LGHDT and CDR2 YNNKEL (reference sequence). The CDR3 contains 17 residues. The origin of this receptor is a man between 60 and 75 years old with acute or convalescent COVID-19. The sequencing input was peripheral blood. The J gene is TRBJ2-3, the V gene TRBV3-1 (or the pseudogene TRBV3-2); 14 nucleotides match TRBD2. CDR3 amino acids: CASSLGLAGGYADTQYF. CDR3 nucleotides: TGTGCCAGCAGCCTTGGACTAGCGGGAGGATATGCAGATACGCAGTATTTT.